This T cell receptor beta chain was found in a study of Graves' ophthalmopathy and Graves' hyperthyroidism. Study results and limitations: Sensitivity of about 90% and specificity of roughly 80% were achieved when a 13-signature model separated ophthalmopathy from stable hyperthyroidism. Prediction of ophthalmopathy progression reached approximately 64% sensitivity and around 72% specificity.

Researchers took RNA transcripts and amplified TCR beta CDR3 regions from them. The library came from an HTBI-primed first-round RT-PCR and a second-round multiplex PCR. MiXCR was run by TCRdb on the multiplex PCR reads, yielding one entry per CDR3 protein. The sample includes under 400,000 distinct CDR3 sequences, about 17% seen only once; the top ten take 9% to 15%. This clonotype occurred many times. Its matching antigen is unknown. V shed 5 bases and J shed 2 bases, with 11 bases lying between them. This CDR3 is 14 amino acids long. Diagnosis was based on clinical symptoms, serum thyroxine, TRAb, thyroid ultrasound and orbital computed tomography.

This sequence originates from an adult man with Graves' ophthalmopathy. The chain carries TRBV12-3 or TRBV12-4 and TRBJ2-3; D is unresolved. The material sequenced was peripheral blood. The CDR3 region has the DNA TGTGCCAGCAGTCAAATCGCGGTCACAGATACGCAGTATTTT. As protein: CASSQIAVTDTQYF.